Presented here are 14 T cell receptor beta chains from one specimen sequenced in a study of CD8 T cells in ankylosing spondylitis. Overall study results and limits: There was a TCR beta motif, made of 7 to 9 highly homologous variants, that appeared characteristic of ankylosing spondylitis blood.

TCRdb used MiXCR to reprocess the 5' RACE reads, holding one entry per CDR3 protein. This repertoire shows a few hundred thousand distinct CDR3 sequences, about a fifth found once; its top ten account for roughly 16%. Antigens for these TCRs are unknown. Sequencing used blood, either unsorted or a sorted T cell fraction (not recorded which). The receptors originated from a male donor with ankylosing spondylitis.

This clonotype was recorded a few times. The chain is built from TRBV5-6 and TRBJ1-1; no clear D gene. The ends were cut back, 0 bases at V and 11 bases at J, with 11 bases in the middle. Germline V lookup: CDR1 SGHDT, CDR2 YYEEEE. There are 12 residues in the CDR3. The CDR3: CASSLVSDKAFF. The CDR3 DNA reads as TGTGCCAGCAGCTTGGTTTCGGATAAGGCTTTCTTT.

In this sample, this clonotype turned up once. The chain joins TRBV9 to TRBJ1-2; D remains ambiguous. Trimming took off 0 bases at V and 1 base at J, with 10 bases between the two ends. Germline V CDR1 and CDR2: SGDLS, YYNGEE. The CDR3 sequence is 15 residues long. The CDR3 loop reads CASSVGYNFNYGYTF. CDR3 sequence (DNA): TGTGCCAGCAGCGTAGGATACAACTTTAACTATGGCTACACCTTC.

The gene calls are TRBV15 and TRBJ2-5; D uncertain. Germline V gene data show CDR1 as LNHNV and CDR2 as YYDKDF (reference sequence). Trimming stripped 1 base from V and 4 bases from J, with 7 bases between. The CDR3 has 13 amino acids. In DNA, the CDR3 is TGTGCCACCAGCAGAGCCCTTCCAGAGACCCAGTACTTC. Its translation: CATSRALPETQYF.

A few counts support this clonotype. This chain uses TRBV20-1 with TRBJ2-2, with 8 bases that match TRBD1. CDR1 is DFQATT, CDR2 SNEGSKA, per germline (reference sequence). The CDR3 is made up of 14 amino acids. The V gene end was trimmed by 6 bases and the J gene end by 2 bases; junction bases not matched to a gene: 5. The CDR3 DNA sequence: TGCAGTGCGGGGACAGGAAGAAACACCGGGGAGCTGTTTTTT. Translating gives CSAGTGRNTGELFF.

The rearrangement joins TRBV20-1 to TRBJ1-6, with 7 bases identical to TRBD1. The V gene end was trimmed by 0 bases and the J gene end by 4 bases; junction bases not matched to a gene: 6. Germline V gene sequence: CDR1 DFQATT, CDR2 SNEGSKA (reference sequence). The CDR3 runs 16 residues. CDR3 sequence (DNA): TGCAGTGCTAGAGAATTGGGACAGTCATATAATTCACCCCTCCACTTT. Translated, it gives CSARELGQSYNSPLHF.

This rearrangement joins TRBV5-1 to TRBJ1-1; possible D gene TRBD1, 5 bases. CDR1 SGHRS and CDR2 YFSETQ come from the germline V gene. The CDR3 is 14 residues long. The V gene lost 3 bases and the J gene lost 1 base, with 10 bases spanning the gap. The CDR3 nucleotides are TGCGCCAGCAGCTCACAGGCTCCGAACACTGAAGCTTTCTTT. Protein sequence: CASSSQAPNTEAFF.

The V and J genes are TRBV4-1 and TRBJ2-7; 9 nucleotides match TRBD1. This CDR3 contains 18 residues. V shed 1 base, J shed 6 bases, and the junction held 16 bases outside the gene matches. In germline, CDR1 is MGHRA, CDR2 YSYEKL. CDR3 sequence: CASSQGRIGLGQGSEQYF. The CDR3 DNA reads as TGCGCCAGCAGCCAAGGACGGATAGGTCTTGGACAGGGGTCCGAGCAGTACTTC.

This clonotype came up many times. V usage is TRBV7-9 and J usage is TRBJ2-7; D is unclear. Germline assignment: CDR1 SEHNR and CDR2 FQNEAQ (reference sequence). The CDR3 is 15 amino acids. Trimming shortened V by 5 bases and J by 1 base, and 15 bases separated the two germline ends. Written as DNA, the CDR3 is TGTGCCAGCAGCCCACTCACGGCGCAGTCCTACGAGCAGTACTTC. Translating it yields CASSPLTAQSYEQYF.

This clonotype occurred a few times. The V and J genes are TRBV7-3 and TRBJ2-7; D remains unclear. V lost 6 bases and J 6 bases, leaving 15 bases between the germline ends. This CDR3 region has 13 residues. Germline-derived CDR1 and CDR2 are SGHTA and FQGTGA. The CDR3 DNA reads as TGTGCCAGCAGTCTCACCCCAGGTTCCGAGCAGTACTTC. Translated: CASSLTPGSEQYF.

In its sample, this clonotype was seen many times. The V call is TRBV4-2, the J call TRBJ2-1; TRBD2 matches at 8 bases. The CDR3 consists of 18 residues. Unmatched junction bases numbered 14, after V lost 2 bases and J lost 5 bases. Looked up from germline, CDR1 is LGHNA and CDR2 is YNFKEQ. The CDR3 nucleotides read TGTGCCAGCAGCCAACCCTACGTTCGGCGGGAGGCAAACAATGAGCAGTTCTTC. Its protein product is CASSQPYVRREANNEQFF.

Here the CDR3 DNA reads TGTGCCAGCGGGCTATCGGGACAGGGGGCTGATGAAAAACTGTTTTTT. Its protein product is CASGLSGQGADEKLFF. The chain links TRBV7-6 to TRBJ1-4; 12 bases match TRBD1. CDR3 size: 16 residues. Germline values: CDR1 SGHVS, CDR2 FNYEAQ. V shed 8 bases, J shed 6 bases, and the junction held 10 bases outside the gene matches.

Only a few counts were recorded for this clonotype. The chain uses TRBV25-1 and TRBJ2-1, with TRBD1 as a possible D gene (6 bases). The V end was cut by 0 bases, the J end by 5 bases, with 14 bases between. There are 16 residues in the CDR3. Germline V lookup: CDR1 MGHDK, CDR2 SYGVNS. CDR3 bases: TGTGCCAGCAGTGAATATTTGCAGGGGCGAAACAATGAGCAGTTCTTC. It is translated as CASSEYLQGRNNEQFF.

This clonotype was counted at least ten times. The chain joins TRBV18 to TRBJ2-7, with TRBD1 identical over 8 bases. Losses at the gene ends were 3 bases for V and 3 bases for J; bases not matched to a gene: 10. The length of the CDR3 is 16 residues. The germline V gene has CDR1 KGHSH and CDR2 LQKENI. The CDR3 loop reads CASSPISQGALYEQYF. The CDR3 DNA reads TGTGCCAGCTCACCCATCTCTCAGGGGGCTCTCTACGAGCAGTACTTC.

The rearrangement joins TRBV20-1 to TRBJ2-3; D remains ambiguous. Germline values: CDR1 DFQATT, CDR2 SNEGSKA (reference sequence). The CDR3 has 14 residues. Trimming removed 4 bases from V and 4 bases from J, with 15 bases in between. CDR3 amino acids: CSANGLPDADTQYF. The CDR3 nucleotides read TGCAGTGCTAATGGGCTGCCGGATGCAGATACGCAGTATTTT.